The rows below give T cell receptor beta chains drawn from one sample of a study of T cell clonotyping in hematopoietic cell transplantation. TCRdb's copy holds only in-frame clones and misses some; the assay was immunoSEQ multiplex PCR. This table has fewer than 25,000 clones, approximately 79% appearing once. The sample taken for sequencing was peripheral blood mononuclear cells. The receptors stem from a man in his sixties in good health. Some clones in this sample may be carry-over from other donors' samples. Both conserved end residues are part of each CDR3. D genes are given only for firm matches. Size tells how often a clone was seen (once, few, many) or the class of an expanded clone, and some rows leave it out.

>-|-|TRBJ1-2|TRBV19
CASSIDRQGGGYTF
TGTGCCAGTAGTATAGATAGGCAGGGCGGTGGCTACACCTTC
>-|-|TRBJ2-1|TRBV5-1
CASSLWQRGEQFF
TGCGCCAGCAGCTTGTGGCAGAGAGGTGAGCAGTTCTTC
>-|-|TRBJ2-2|TRBV7-5
CVRSPRGPNTGELFF
TGTGTCAGAAGCCCCAGAGGGCCGAACACCGGGGAGCTGTTTTTT
>-|-|TRBJ1-2|TRBV14
CASSQRGSGYGYTF
TGTGCCAGCAGCCAAAGGGGCAGCGGCTATGGCTACACCTTC
>-|once|TRBJ2-2|TRBV7-2
CASSRWGGPRTGELFF
TGTGCCAGCAGCCGCTGGGGCGGGCCAAGAACCGGGGAGCTGTTTTTT
>-|-|TRBJ2-1|TRBV7-8
CASSLDALYLSSYNEQFF
TGTGCCAGCAGCTTGGATGCTCTATACCTTAGCTCCTACAATGAGCAGTTCTTC
>TRBD1|-|TRBJ1-5|TRBV7-6
CASSLEAGGRNQPQHF
TGTGCCAGCAGCTTAGAAGCAGGGGGCCGAAATCAGCCCCAGCATTTT
>TRBD1|-|TRBJ1-2|TRBV6-1
CACTGTAYGYTF
TGTGCCTGCACCGGGACAGCCTATGGCTACACCTTC
>TRBD1|-|TRBJ1-6|TRBV7-2
CASGQGYSPLHF
TGTGCCAGCGGACAGGGGTATTCACCCCTCCACTTT
>-|few|TRBJ1-2|TRBV6-5
CASSRTPGGYGYTF
TGTGCCAGCAGCCGAACGCCGGGCGGCTATGGCTACACCTTC
>TRBD2|-|TRBJ2-5|TRBV5-1
CASSLVGLVTQETQYF
TGCGCCAGCAGCTTGGTTGGACTAGTAACTCAAGAGACCCAGTACTTC
>-|-|TRBJ1-1|TRBV19
CASSLGRNTEAFF
TGTGCCAGTTCGCTCGGTAGGAACACTGAAGCTTTCTTT
>-|-|TRBJ2-7|TRBV19
CASRRAQGAGEQYF
TGTGCCAGTAGGCGGGCCCAGGGAGCTGGGGAGCAGTACTTC